The rows below give T cell receptor beta chains drawn from one sample of a study of T cell repertoires in cytomegalovirus infection. TCRdb processed the reads anew with MiXCR; each CDR3 protein has one entry. The sample has hundreds of thousands of distinct CDR3 sequences; roughly 9.5% are singletons. The source material was PBMCs. The receptors stem from a human donor in good health (CMV status not recorded). Some clones in this sample may be carry-over from other donors' samples. Each CDR3 is given with its conserved first and last residue. Each record gives: V gene, D gene, clone size, CDR3 length, J gene, CDR3 protein, CDR3 DNA. A D gene is named only where the DNA matches it firmly. Only part of the rows carry a size: once, few, many, or a class if the clone is expanded.

v_call: TRBV20-1; d_call: TRBD1; clone_size: -; cdr3_length: 15; j_call: TRBJ2-7; cdr3_aa: CSARGPGQGTHEQYF; cdr3_nt: TGCAGTGCTAGAGGTCCGGGACAGGGGACCCACGAGCAGTACTTC
v_call: TRBV27; d_call: -; clone_size: many; cdr3_length: 15; j_call: TRBJ2-3; cdr3_aa: CASTPGSGFTDTQYF; cdr3_nt: TGTGCCAGCACCCCCGGGAGCGGCTTCACAGATACGCAGTATTTT
v_call: TRBV19; d_call: -; clone_size: many; cdr3_length: 16; j_call: TRBJ2-4; cdr3_aa: CASSIEETLAKNIQYF; cdr3_nt: TGTGCCAGTAGTATTGAGGAGACCCTAGCCAAAAACATTCAGTACTTC
v_call: TRBV19; d_call: -; clone_size: few; cdr3_length: 15; j_call: TRBJ1-5; cdr3_aa: CASSIMADSNQPQHF; cdr3_nt: TGTGCCAGTAGTATTATGGCTGATAGCAATCAGCCCCAGCATTTT
v_call: TRBV30; d_call: TRBD2; clone_size: -; cdr3_length: 12; j_call: TRBJ2-4; cdr3_aa: CAWISRGDIQYF; cdr3_nt: TGTGCCTGGATCAGCCGGGGGGACATTCAGTACTTC
v_call: TRBV19; d_call: TRBD1; clone_size: few; cdr3_length: 13; j_call: TRBJ1-6; cdr3_aa: CASSGQGSTPLHF; cdr3_nt: TGTGCCAGTAGCGGACAGGGTTCGACACCCCTCCACTTT
v_call: TRBV7-9; d_call: TRBD1; clone_size: many; cdr3_length: 14; j_call: TRBJ1-2; cdr3_aa: CASSSSGTGNGYTF; cdr3_nt: TGTGCCAGCAGCTCTAGCGGGACAGGGAATGGCTACACCTTC
v_call: TRBV7-8; d_call: -; clone_size: many; cdr3_length: 15; j_call: TRBJ2-7; cdr3_aa: CASSLEGRSSYEQYF; cdr3_nt: TGTGCCAGCAGCTTAGAAGGCAGGAGCTCCTACGAGCAGTACTTC
v_call: TRBV6-5; d_call: TRBD1; clone_size: -; cdr3_length: 15; j_call: TRBJ2-7; cdr3_aa: CASSYSEGATHEQYF; cdr3_nt: TGTGCCAGCAGTTACTCTGAGGGGGCCACCCACGAGCAGTACTTC
v_call: TRBV3-1; d_call: TRBD2; clone_size: -; cdr3_length: 17; j_call: TRBJ2-1; cdr3_aa: CASSQDLGAGGRNEQFF; cdr3_nt: TGTGCCAGCAGCCAAGATTTGGGAGCGGGGGGGCGGAATGAGCAGTTCTTC
v_call: TRBV6-2/TRBV6-3; d_call: -; clone_size: few; cdr3_length: 14; j_call: TRBJ2-3; cdr3_aa: CASSGMSGTDTQYF; cdr3_nt: TGTGCCAGCAGTGGGATGAGCGGGACAGATACGCAGTATTTT
v_call: TRBV11-2; d_call: -; clone_size: many; cdr3_length: 12; j_call: TRBJ2-1; cdr3_aa: CASSYLGDEQFF; cdr3_nt: TGTGCCAGCAGCTATCTCGGCGATGAGCAGTTCTTC
v_call: TRBV6-6; d_call: -; clone_size: few; cdr3_length: 17; j_call: TRBJ1-3; cdr3_aa: CASSYYRGGLGGNTIYF; cdr3_nt: TGTGCCAGCAGTTACTATCGCGGGGGCCTAGGTGGAAACACCATATATTTT
v_call: TRBV7-3; d_call: -; clone_size: few; cdr3_length: 14; j_call: TRBJ1-1; cdr3_aa: CASSPMGLNTEAFF; cdr3_nt: TGTGCCAGCAGCCCGATGGGATTGAACACTGAAGCTTTCTTT
v_call: TRBV7-6; d_call: -; clone_size: -; cdr3_length: 15; j_call: TRBJ2-7; cdr3_aa: CASSLAGTPFVEQYF; cdr3_nt: TGTGCCAGCAGCTTGGCCGGGACCCCCTTTGTAGAGCAGTACTTC
v_call: TRBV7-2; d_call: -; clone_size: many; cdr3_length: 15; j_call: TRBJ1-4; cdr3_aa: CASSLVGPGLGELFF; cdr3_nt: TGTGCCAGCAGCTTAGTAGGGCCAGGGTTAGGGGAACTGTTTTTT
v_call: TRBV6-4; d_call: -; clone_size: -; cdr3_length: 14; j_call: TRBJ2-1; cdr3_aa: CARRAFSSYNEQFF; cdr3_nt: TGTGCCAGAAGAGCTTTTTCCTCCTACAATGAGCAGTTCTTC
v_call: TRBV20-1; d_call: -; clone_size: many; cdr3_length: 16; j_call: TRBJ2-7; cdr3_aa: CSADLPTGWGSYEQYF; cdr3_nt: TGCAGTGCTGACCTCCCAACAGGGTGGGGCTCCTACGAGCAGTACTTC
v_call: TRBV11-2; d_call: -; clone_size: many; cdr3_length: 14; j_call: TRBJ2-2; cdr3_aa: CASSLGLNTGELFF; cdr3_nt: TGTGCCAGCAGCCTGGGACTCAACACCGGGGAGCTGTTTTTT
v_call: TRBV12-3/TRBV12-4; d_call: -; clone_size: -; cdr3_length: 14; j_call: TRBJ1-1; cdr3_aa: CASSRDLGRTEAFF; cdr3_nt: TGTGCCAGCAGCAGGGACCTGGGTCGGACTGAAGCTTTCTTT
v_call: TRBV20-1; d_call: -; clone_size: -; cdr3_length: 11; j_call: TRBJ1-1; cdr3_aa: CSATRQASAFF; cdr3_nt: TGCAGTGCTACGAGACAGGCGTCGGCTTTCTTT
v_call: TRBV12-3/TRBV12-4; d_call: -; clone_size: many; cdr3_length: 13; j_call: TRBJ2-5; cdr3_aa: CASSTQGPETQYF; cdr3_nt: TGTGCCAGCAGCACCCAGGGGCCAGAGACCCAGTACTTC
v_call: TRBV5-4; d_call: -; clone_size: few; cdr3_length: 13; j_call: TRBJ1-3; cdr3_aa: CASSFQPGNTIYF; cdr3_nt: TGTGCCAGCAGCTTTCAACCCGGAAACACCATATATTTT
v_call: TRBV27; d_call: -; clone_size: -; cdr3_length: 15; j_call: TRBJ1-6; cdr3_aa: CASSLSPTLVSPLHF; cdr3_nt: TGTGCCAGCAGTTTATCCCCTACATTGGTTTCACCCCTCCACTTT
v_call: TRBV7-9; d_call: -; clone_size: many; cdr3_length: 13; j_call: TRBJ1-6; cdr3_aa: CASSWDFNSPLHF; cdr3_nt: TGTGCCAGCAGCTGGGATTTTAATTCACCCCTCCACTTT
v_call: TRBV28; d_call: -; clone_size: few; cdr3_length: 12; j_call: TRBJ1-1; cdr3_aa: CASGMTDRGAFF; cdr3_nt: TGTGCCAGCGGAATGACGGACAGAGGGGCTTTCTTT
v_call: TRBV5-1; d_call: TRBD2; clone_size: few; cdr3_length: 17; j_call: TRBJ2-1; cdr3_aa: CASSVLASGRANDEQFF; cdr3_nt: TGCGCCAGCAGCGTTCTAGCTAGCGGGAGGGCCAACGATGAGCAGTTCTTC
v_call: TRBV7-2; d_call: -; clone_size: many; cdr3_length: 14; j_call: TRBJ2-3; cdr3_aa: CASSLARGTDTQYF; cdr3_nt: TGTGCCAGCAGCTTAGCGCGCGGCACAGATACGCAGTATTTT
v_call: TRBV4-3; d_call: -; clone_size: many; cdr3_length: 14; j_call: TRBJ1-1; cdr3_aa: CASSRGGPTGEAFF; cdr3_nt: TGCGCCAGCAGCCGAGGGGGGCCTACTGGTGAAGCTTTCTTT
v_call: TRBV19; d_call: TRBD1; clone_size: -; cdr3_length: 16; j_call: TRBJ1-2; cdr3_aa: CASSPNLGQLTYGYTF; cdr3_nt: TGTGCCAGTAGTCCGAACCTGGGACAGCTTACCTATGGCTACACCTTC
v_call: TRBV12-3/TRBV12-4; d_call: -; clone_size: -; cdr3_length: 15; j_call: TRBJ1-1; cdr3_aa: CASSLGGSANTEAFF; cdr3_nt: TGTGCCAGCAGTTTAGGAGGGTCAGCGAACACTGAAGCTTTCTTT
v_call: TRBV12-3/TRBV12-4; d_call: -; clone_size: many; cdr3_length: 13; j_call: TRBJ2-7; cdr3_aa: CASSLTSGYEQYF; cdr3_nt: TGTGCCAGCAGCTTAACGTCGGGCTACGAGCAGTACTTC
v_call: TRBV7-6; d_call: -; clone_size: -; cdr3_length: 16; j_call: TRBJ1-2; cdr3_aa: CASSPQTGTLNYGYTF; cdr3_nt: TGTGCCAGCAGCCCCCAGACAGGAACCCTTAACTATGGCTACACCTTC
v_call: TRBV7-2; d_call: TRBD1; clone_size: many; cdr3_length: 13; j_call: TRBJ2-7; cdr3_aa: CASAGTGGYQQYF; cdr3_nt: TGTGCCAGCGCCGGGACAGGGGGTTATCAGCAGTACTTC
v_call: TRBV5-1; d_call: TRBD1; clone_size: few; cdr3_length: 13; j_call: TRBJ2-7; cdr3_aa: CASSQGTGYEQYF; cdr3_nt: TGCGCCAGCAGCCAGGGGACAGGGTACGAGCAGTACTTC
v_call: TRBV7-2; d_call: TRBD2; clone_size: few; cdr3_length: 16; j_call: TRBJ2-5; cdr3_aa: CASSWRTSGSGETQYF; cdr3_nt: TGTGCCAGCAGCTGGCGGACTAGCGGGAGCGGAGAGACCCAGTACTTC
v_call: TRBV7-2; d_call: -; clone_size: -; cdr3_length: 12; j_call: TRBJ2-3; cdr3_aa: CASSPFGATPYF; cdr3_nt: TGTGCCAGCAGCCCCTTCGGGGCTACGCCGTATTTT
v_call: TRBV7-2; d_call: TRBD2; clone_size: many; cdr3_length: 17; j_call: TRBJ2-5; cdr3_aa: CASSLPRGSGSLETQYF; cdr3_nt: TGTGCCAGCAGCTTACCTCGAGGTAGCGGGAGTCTTGAGACCCAGTACTTC
v_call: TRBV20-1; d_call: -; clone_size: -; cdr3_length: 16; j_call: TRBJ2-1; cdr3_aa: CSARAGLPSSYNEQFF; cdr3_nt: TGCAGTGCTAGGGCCGGACTACCGAGCTCCTACAATGAGCAGTTCTTC
v_call: TRBV12-3/TRBV12-4; d_call: TRBD1; clone_size: many; cdr3_length: 14; j_call: TRBJ1-2; cdr3_aa: CASSFDRGIDGYTF; cdr3_nt: TGTGCCAGCAGTTTCGACAGGGGAATTGATGGCTACACCTTC
v_call: TRBV19; d_call: -; clone_size: many; cdr3_length: 14; j_call: TRBJ1-5; cdr3_aa: CASSTGVGNQPQHF; cdr3_nt: TGTGCCAGTAGTACAGGGGTTGGCAATCAGCCCCAGCATTTT
v_call: TRBV10-3; d_call: TRBD1; clone_size: many; cdr3_length: 17; j_call: TRBJ2-3; cdr3_aa: CAISEILGQGASDTQYF; cdr3_nt: TGTGCCATCAGTGAGATTTTGGGACAGGGGGCGTCAGATACGCAGTATTTT
v_call: TRBV6-2/TRBV6-3; d_call: -; clone_size: once; cdr3_length: 17; j_call: TRBJ1-1; cdr3_aa: CASSRRQRIGMNTEAFF; cdr3_nt: TGTGCCAGCAGCCGTCGACAGAGGATCGGTATGAACACTGAAGCTTTCTTT
v_call: TRBV7-2; d_call: -; clone_size: many; cdr3_length: 15; j_call: TRBJ1-2; cdr3_aa: CASSPRRATNYGYTF; cdr3_nt: TGTGCCAGCAGCCCCCGGCGGGCTACTAACTATGGCTACACCTTC
v_call: TRBV6-2/TRBV6-3; d_call: TRBD1; clone_size: many; cdr3_length: 15; j_call: TRBJ2-1; cdr3_aa: CASSRHLTGGGEQFF; cdr3_nt: TGTGCCAGCAGTCGCCACCTAACAGGGGGAGGTGAGCAGTTCTTC
v_call: TRBV28; d_call: TRBD2; clone_size: -; cdr3_length: 16; j_call: TRBJ2-7; cdr3_aa: CASSEVAGGNLYEQYF; cdr3_nt: TGTGCCAGCAGTGAAGTAGCGGGAGGAAACTTGTACGAGCAGTACTTC